Shown below are 22 T cell receptor beta chains from a single sample sequenced in a study of CD8 T cells in ankylosing spondylitis. Each CDR3 protein is one row after TCRdb ran MiXCR on the 5' RACE reads. The repertoire includes hundreds of thousands of distinct CDR3 sequences, 20% to 30% of them detected once, and under 8% sits in the top ten. Sequenced material: blood, either unsorted or a sorted T cell fraction (not recorded which). These receptors were obtained from a male donor with ankylosing spondylitis or in good health (not recorded which).

CDR3 in DNA: TGCAGTGCTAGAGCTTCTAGCGGAGGGGGGACCCAGTACTTC. Translating it yields CSARASSGGGTQYF. This chain links TRBV20-1 with TRBJ2-5, with D maybe TRBD2 (7 bases). The CDR3 covers 14 residues. Germline CDR1 DFQATT, CDR2 SNEGSKA (reference sequence). Trimming pared 1 base from V and 7 bases from J, leaving 16 bases between.

In the case of this clonotype: The junction and the germline gene differ at one end; a read error may be behind it. This chain links TRBV12-3 or TRBV12-4 with TRBJ2-1, with 11 bases identical to TRBD2. The CDR3 length is 19 residues. CDR3 sequence (DNA): TGTACCAGCTGTTTCGCTAGCGGGAGGCCCAAAAGCTCCTACAATGAGCAGTTCTTC. Encoded protein: CTSCFASGRPKSSYNEQFF.

This clonotype was found a few times. The chain uses TRBV10-1 and TRBJ2-5; D is possibly TRBD1 or TRBD2 (6 bases each). Germline assignment: CDR1 WNHNN and CDR2 SYGVQD (reference sequence). Trimming took off 0 bases at V and 4 bases at J, with 15 bases between the two ends. The CDR3 is 16 amino acids. CDR3 coding DNA: TGCGCCAGCAGTGAGTCTACTATGGGGGGCTCAGAGACCCAGTACTTC. It codes for CASSESTMGGSETQYF.

The sample holds many counts of this clonotype. The rearrangement links TRBV19 to TRBJ1-1; 8 nucleotides line up with TRBD1. V was pared by 6 bases and J by 3 bases, with 3 bases of the junction left unmatched. CDR1 LNHDA and CDR2 SQIVND come from the germline V gene (reference sequence). The CDR3 is 13 amino acids. Written as DNA, the CDR3 is TGTGCCAGTAGCATGGACAGGGACACTGAAGCTTTCTTT. This encodes CASSMDRDTEAFF.

This clonotype was found many times. J is TRBJ2-3 and V is TRBV6-2 or TRBV6-3; 11 nucleotides match TRBD2. Losses at the gene ends were 2 bases for V and 0 bases for J; bases not matched to a gene: 4. Looked up from germline, CDR1 is MNHEY and CDR2 is SVGEGT. The CDR3 runs 17 residues. CDR3 sequence reads: CASSYVTSGSSTDTQYF. The CDR3 nucleotides are TGTGCCAGCAGTTACGTCACTAGCGGGAGTAGCACAGATACGCAGTATTTT.

The chain employs TRBV6-5 and TRBJ1-1, with D maybe TRBD1 (5 bases). V was trimmed by 2 bases and J by 0 bases, leaving 13 bases between them. Germline CDR1 reads MNHEY; CDR2 reads SVGAGI. The CDR3 totals 16 residues. As DNA, the CDR3 is TGTGCCAGCAGTTACGGCGCAGGGCCGATGAACACTGAAGCTTTCTTT. It translates to CASSYGAGPMNTEAFF.

This clonotype occurred a few times. V is TRBV20-1 and J is TRBJ2-5; TRBD1 might be the D (6 bases). CDR1 and CDR2 (germline): DFQATT, SNEGSKA (reference sequence). V was pared by 3 bases and J by 0 bases, with 8 bases between. The CDR3 contains 13 residues. The CDR3 DNA sequence: TGCAGTGCTAGCTGGACAGACCAAGAGACCCAGTACTTC. This translates into CSASWTDQETQYF.

This clonotype was detected only a few times. V usage is TRBV20-1 and J usage is TRBJ2-7; 9 bases are shared with TRBD1. V gave up 6 bases and J gave up 5 bases; unmatched junction bases: 11. The V gene's germline CDR1 is DFQATT and CDR2 SNEGSKA (reference sequence). This CDR3 region has 14 residues. In nucleotides, the CDR3 is TGCAGTGCCCGCGGGTGGACAGGGGCAAACGAGCAGTACTTC. Encoded protein: CSARGWTGANEQYF.

The rearrangement uses TRBV20-1 and TRBJ1-1; no firm D call. Between the trimmed V and J ends, which lost 6 bases and 8 bases, there was a span of 16 bases. The germline CDR1 and CDR2 sequences are DFQATT and SNEGSKA (reference sequence). This CDR3 contains 12 residues. CDR3 region: CSAVTLNGEAFF. The DNA for the CDR3 is TGCAGTGCGGTCACTTTAAACGGGGAAGCTTTCTTT.

Only a few counts were recorded for this clonotype. The chain links TRBV9 to TRBJ2-3, with 7 positions matching TRBD2. V shed 0 bases, J shed 3 bases, and the junction held 19 bases outside the gene matches. Germline CDR1 SGDLS, CDR2 YYNGEE. The CDR3 extends over 20 amino acids. CDR3 nucleotides: TGTGCCAGCAGCGTAGACGCTTGGGGTGCTAGCGGTAGTGGTACAGATACGCAGTATTTT. It codes for CASSVDAWGASGSGTDTQYF.

This clonotype appeared many times. This chain uses TRBV9 with TRBJ1-1; 9 bases match TRBD1. V gave up 2 bases and J gave up 3 bases; unmatched junction bases: 5. CDR1 and CDR2 (germline): SGDLS, YYNGEE. This CDR3 contains 15 residues. Written as DNA, the CDR3 is TGTGCCAGCAGCGTGACCGGGACAGGGCACACTGAAGCTTTCTTT. This encodes CASSVTGTGHTEAFF.

The chain carries TRBV28 and TRBJ2-1; 7 bases line up with TRBD1. Per the germline V gene, CDR1 is MDHEN and CDR2 is SYDVKM. This CDR3 region has 15 residues. The V gene end was trimmed by 1 base and the J gene end by 6 bases; junction bases not matched to a gene: 6. The CDR3 bases are TGTGCCAGCAGTTTATCCTACAGGGGAAGCAATGAGCAGTTCTTC. Protein: CASSLSYRGSNEQFF.

In this sample, this clonotype turned up many times. The chain links TRBV12-3 or TRBV12-4 to TRBJ1-2; the D is unclear. Deletions cut 0 bases from V and 8 bases from J, with 13 bases between. This CDR3 has 14 residues. CDR3 nucleotides: TGTGCCAGCAGTTTAGCCACGGCCCGGGGAGGCTACACCTTC. Protein: CASSLATARGGYTF.

This clonotype has more than one count but fewer than ten. J is TRBJ2-3 and V is TRBV20-1; the match to TRBD2 covers 12 bases. Germline CDR1 DFQATT, CDR2 SNEGSKA (reference sequence). V trimming: 4 bases; J trimming: 4 bases; junction bases outside the gene matches: 3. The CDR3 length is 14 residues. In DNA, the CDR3 is TGCAGTGCTAACCTAGCGGGAGGGCCAGATACGCAGTATTTT. Translated: CSANLAGGPDTQYF.

The chain links TRBV6-5 to TRBJ1-4; D might be TRBD1 (5 bases). Per germline, CDR1 MNHEY and CDR2 SVGAGI. The CDR3 runs 14 residues. The V and J ends lost 0 bases and 7 bases respectively, with 9 bases between them. The DNA of the CDR3 is TGTGCCAGCAGTTACTCGCAGGGACGTGAAAAACTGTTTTTT. It translates to CASSYSQGREKLFF.

The table lists this clonotype with many counts. Here the CDR3 reads CASSQDQFREQFF. The CDR3 nucleotides read TGCGCCAGCAGCCAAGATCAGTTCCGTGAGCAGTTCTTC. This chain joins TRBV4-1 and TRBJ2-1; D is unclear. CDR1 is MGHRA, CDR2 YSYEKL, per germline. The CDR3 has 13 amino acids. V lost 0 bases and J lost 9, with 9 bases in between.

The J gene is TRBJ2-2, the V gene TRBV20-1; D is ambiguous. The germline V gene encodes CDR1 DFQATT and CDR2 SNEGSKA (reference sequence). CDR3 size: 13 residues. V gave up 3 bases and J gave up 0 bases, with 5 bases separating them. The CDR3 loop is CSARAANTGELFF. The CDR3 nucleotides are TGCAGTGCTAGGGCTGCGAACACCGGGGAGCTGTTTTTT.

This chain connects TRBV20-1 to TRBJ2-5, with TRBD2 matching over 7 bases. The CDR3 covers 13 residues. Germline CDR1 reads DFQATT; CDR2 reads SNEGSKA (reference sequence). J gave up 4 bases and V 7 bases, and 9 bases lay outside the gene matches. The CDR3 loop is CSGGLAVGETQYF. The CDR3 DNA sequence: TGCAGTGGCGGCCTAGCGGTAGGAGAGACCCAGTACTTC.

The V gene is TRBV29-1, the J gene TRBJ2-7; 10 bases fit TRBD2. Trimming at V came to 6 bases and at J to 2 bases, leaving 10 bases not matched to a gene. The CDR3 contains 15 residues. From germline, CDR1 is SQVTM and CDR2 ANQGSEA. CDR3 residues: CSVVLAGGGTYEQYF. CDR3 coding DNA: TGCAGCGTAGTATTAGCGGGAGGTGGTACCTACGAGCAGTACTTC.

This clonotype was counted ten times or more. This chain connects TRBV7-2 to TRBJ2-1; D remains unclear. The V end lost 1 base, the J end lost 5 bases, and 9 bases lay between the germline ends. The V gene's germline CDR1 is SGHTA and CDR2 FQGNSA. The CDR3 contains 14 residues. As DNA, the CDR3 is TGTGCCAGCAGCTTAGTGCCCCGCAACAATGAGCAGTTCTTC. Amino acid sequence: CASSLVPRNNEQFF.

This clonotype was seen at least ten times. The gene calls are TRBV4-1 and TRBJ1-2; no reliable D call. V was cut by 1 base and J by 4 bases, with 7 bases left in between. This CDR3 is 13 amino acids long. CDR1 MGHRA and CDR2 YSYEKL come from the germline V gene. The CDR3 loop is CASSQGRIYGYTF. CDR3 coding DNA: TGCGCCAGCAGCCAAGGACGGATCTATGGCTACACCTTC.

On this clonotype: A much more abundant neighbour one base away suggests this may be a read error. The chain links TRBV29-1 to TRBJ1-1; unclear D gene. The V gene's germline CDR1 is SQVTM and CDR2 ANQGSEA. The V end lost 7 bases, the J end lost 6 bases, and 18 bases lay between the germline ends. This CDR3 spans 13 amino acids. CDR3 region: CSAAQSTDAEAFF. CDR3 DNA: TGCAGCGCCGCGCAGAGCACGGACGCTGAAGCTTTCTTT.